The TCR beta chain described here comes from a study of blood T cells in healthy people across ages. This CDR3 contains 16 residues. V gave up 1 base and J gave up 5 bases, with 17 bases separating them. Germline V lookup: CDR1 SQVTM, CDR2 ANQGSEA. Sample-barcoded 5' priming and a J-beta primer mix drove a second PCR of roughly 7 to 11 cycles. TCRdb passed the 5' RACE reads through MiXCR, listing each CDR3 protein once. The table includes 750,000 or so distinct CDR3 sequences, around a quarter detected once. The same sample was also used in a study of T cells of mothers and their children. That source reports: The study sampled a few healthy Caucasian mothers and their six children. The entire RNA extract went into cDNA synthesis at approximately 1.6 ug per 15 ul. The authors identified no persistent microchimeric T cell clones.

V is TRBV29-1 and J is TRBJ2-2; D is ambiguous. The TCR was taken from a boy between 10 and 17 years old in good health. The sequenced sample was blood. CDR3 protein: CSVEGCGLVFTGELFF. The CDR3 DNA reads TGCAGCGTTGAAGGTTGTGGGCTAGTTTTTACCGGGGAGCTGTTTTTT.